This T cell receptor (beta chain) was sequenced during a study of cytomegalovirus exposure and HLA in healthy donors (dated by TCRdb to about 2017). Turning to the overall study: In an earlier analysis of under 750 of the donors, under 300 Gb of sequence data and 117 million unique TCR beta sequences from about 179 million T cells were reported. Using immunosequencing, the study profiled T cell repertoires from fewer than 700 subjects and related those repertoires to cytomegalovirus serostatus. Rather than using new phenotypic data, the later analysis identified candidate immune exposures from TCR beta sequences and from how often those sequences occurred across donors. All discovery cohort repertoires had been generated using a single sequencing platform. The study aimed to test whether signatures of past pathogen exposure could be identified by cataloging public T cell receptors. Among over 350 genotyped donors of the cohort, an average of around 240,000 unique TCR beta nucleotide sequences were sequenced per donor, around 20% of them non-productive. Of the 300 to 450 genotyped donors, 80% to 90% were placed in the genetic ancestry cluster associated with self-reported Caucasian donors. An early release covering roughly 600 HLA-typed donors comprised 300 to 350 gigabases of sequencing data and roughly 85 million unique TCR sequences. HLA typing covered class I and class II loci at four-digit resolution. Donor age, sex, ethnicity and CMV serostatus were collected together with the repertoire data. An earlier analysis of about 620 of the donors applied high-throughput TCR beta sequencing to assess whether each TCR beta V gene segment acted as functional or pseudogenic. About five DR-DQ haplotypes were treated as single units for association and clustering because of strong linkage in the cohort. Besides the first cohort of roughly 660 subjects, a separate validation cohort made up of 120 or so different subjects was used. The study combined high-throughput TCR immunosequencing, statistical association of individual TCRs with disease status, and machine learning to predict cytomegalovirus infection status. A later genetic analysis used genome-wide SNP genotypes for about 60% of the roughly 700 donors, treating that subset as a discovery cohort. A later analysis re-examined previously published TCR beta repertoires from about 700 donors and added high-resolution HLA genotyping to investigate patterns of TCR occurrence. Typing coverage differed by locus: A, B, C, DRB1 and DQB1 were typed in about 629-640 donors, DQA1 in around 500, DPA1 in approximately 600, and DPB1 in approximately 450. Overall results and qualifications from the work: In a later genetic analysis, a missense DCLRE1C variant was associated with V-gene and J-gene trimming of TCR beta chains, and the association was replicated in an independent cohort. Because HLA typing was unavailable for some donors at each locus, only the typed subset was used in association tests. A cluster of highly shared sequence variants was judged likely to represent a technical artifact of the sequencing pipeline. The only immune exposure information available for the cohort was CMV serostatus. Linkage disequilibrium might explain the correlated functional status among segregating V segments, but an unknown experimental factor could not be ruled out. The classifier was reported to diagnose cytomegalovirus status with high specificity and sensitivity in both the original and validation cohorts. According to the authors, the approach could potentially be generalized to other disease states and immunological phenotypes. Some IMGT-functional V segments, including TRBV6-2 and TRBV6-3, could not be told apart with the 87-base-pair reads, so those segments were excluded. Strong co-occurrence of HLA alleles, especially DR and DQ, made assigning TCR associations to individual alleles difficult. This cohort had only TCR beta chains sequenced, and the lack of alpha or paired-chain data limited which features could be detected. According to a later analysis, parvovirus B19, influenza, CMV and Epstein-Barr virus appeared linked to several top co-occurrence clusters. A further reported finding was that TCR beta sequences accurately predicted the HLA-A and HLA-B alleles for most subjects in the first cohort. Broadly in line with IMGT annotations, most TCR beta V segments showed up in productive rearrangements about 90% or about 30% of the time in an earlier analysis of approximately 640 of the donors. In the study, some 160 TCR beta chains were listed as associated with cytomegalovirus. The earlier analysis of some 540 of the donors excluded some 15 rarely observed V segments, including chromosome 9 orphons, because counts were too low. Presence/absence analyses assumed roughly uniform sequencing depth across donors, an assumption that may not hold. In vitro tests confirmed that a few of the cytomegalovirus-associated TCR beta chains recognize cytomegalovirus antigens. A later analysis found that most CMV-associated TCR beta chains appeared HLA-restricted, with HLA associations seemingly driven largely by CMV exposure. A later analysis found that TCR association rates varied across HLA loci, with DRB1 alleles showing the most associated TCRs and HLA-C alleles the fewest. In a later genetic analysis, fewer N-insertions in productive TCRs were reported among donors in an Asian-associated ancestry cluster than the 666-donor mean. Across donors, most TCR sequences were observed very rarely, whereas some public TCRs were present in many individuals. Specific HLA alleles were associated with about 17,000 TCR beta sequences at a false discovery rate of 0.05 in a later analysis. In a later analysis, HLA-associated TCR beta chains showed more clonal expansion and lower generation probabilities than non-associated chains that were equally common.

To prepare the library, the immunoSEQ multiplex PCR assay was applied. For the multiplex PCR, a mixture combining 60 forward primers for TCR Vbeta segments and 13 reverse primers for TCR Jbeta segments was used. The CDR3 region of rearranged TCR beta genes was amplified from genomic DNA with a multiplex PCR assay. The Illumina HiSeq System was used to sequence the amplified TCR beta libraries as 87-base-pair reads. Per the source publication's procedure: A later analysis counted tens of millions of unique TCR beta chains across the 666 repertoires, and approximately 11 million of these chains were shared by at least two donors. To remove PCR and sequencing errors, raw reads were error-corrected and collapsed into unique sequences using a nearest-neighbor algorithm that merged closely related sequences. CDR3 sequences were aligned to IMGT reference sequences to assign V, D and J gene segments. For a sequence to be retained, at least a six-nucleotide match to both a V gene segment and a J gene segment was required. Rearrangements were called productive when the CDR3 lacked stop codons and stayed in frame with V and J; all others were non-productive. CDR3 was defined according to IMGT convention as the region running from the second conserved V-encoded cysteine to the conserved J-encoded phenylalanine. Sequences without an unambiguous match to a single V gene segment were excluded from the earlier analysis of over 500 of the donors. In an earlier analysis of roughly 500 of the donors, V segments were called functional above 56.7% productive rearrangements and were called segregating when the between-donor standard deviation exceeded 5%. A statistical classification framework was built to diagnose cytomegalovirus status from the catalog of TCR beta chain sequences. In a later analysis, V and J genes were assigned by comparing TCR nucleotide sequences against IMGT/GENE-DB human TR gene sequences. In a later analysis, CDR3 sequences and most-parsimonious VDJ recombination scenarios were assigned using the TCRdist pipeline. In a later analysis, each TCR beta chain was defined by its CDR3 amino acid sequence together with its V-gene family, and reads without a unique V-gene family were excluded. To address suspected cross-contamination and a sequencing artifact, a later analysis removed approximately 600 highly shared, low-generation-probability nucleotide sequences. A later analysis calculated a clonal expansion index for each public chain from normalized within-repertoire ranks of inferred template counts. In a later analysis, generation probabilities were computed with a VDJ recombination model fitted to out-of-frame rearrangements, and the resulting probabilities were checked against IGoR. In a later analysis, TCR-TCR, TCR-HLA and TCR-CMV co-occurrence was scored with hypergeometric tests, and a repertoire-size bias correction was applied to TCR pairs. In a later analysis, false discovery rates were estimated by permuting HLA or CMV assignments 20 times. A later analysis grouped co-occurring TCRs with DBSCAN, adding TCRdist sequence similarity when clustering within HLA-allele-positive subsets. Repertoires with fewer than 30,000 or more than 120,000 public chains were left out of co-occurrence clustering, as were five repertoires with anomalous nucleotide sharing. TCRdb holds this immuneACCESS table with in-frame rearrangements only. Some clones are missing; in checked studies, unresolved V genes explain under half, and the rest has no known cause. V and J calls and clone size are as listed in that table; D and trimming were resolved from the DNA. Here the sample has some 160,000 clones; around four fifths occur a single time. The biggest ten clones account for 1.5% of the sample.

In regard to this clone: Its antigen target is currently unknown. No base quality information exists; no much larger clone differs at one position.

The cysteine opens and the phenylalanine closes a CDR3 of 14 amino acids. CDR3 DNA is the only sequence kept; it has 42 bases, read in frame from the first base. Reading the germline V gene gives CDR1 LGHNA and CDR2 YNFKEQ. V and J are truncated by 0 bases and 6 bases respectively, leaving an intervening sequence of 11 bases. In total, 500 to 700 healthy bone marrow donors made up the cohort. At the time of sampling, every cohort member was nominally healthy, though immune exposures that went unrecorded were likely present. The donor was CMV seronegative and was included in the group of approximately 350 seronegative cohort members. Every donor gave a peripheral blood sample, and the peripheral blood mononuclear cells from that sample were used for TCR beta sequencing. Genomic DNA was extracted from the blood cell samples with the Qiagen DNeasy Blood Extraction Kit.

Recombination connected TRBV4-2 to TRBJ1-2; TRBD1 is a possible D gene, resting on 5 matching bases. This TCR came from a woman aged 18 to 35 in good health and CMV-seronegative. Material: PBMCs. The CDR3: CASSQDSGGNGYTF. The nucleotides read TGTGCCAGCAGCCAAGATTCGGGGGGGAATGGCTACACCTTC.